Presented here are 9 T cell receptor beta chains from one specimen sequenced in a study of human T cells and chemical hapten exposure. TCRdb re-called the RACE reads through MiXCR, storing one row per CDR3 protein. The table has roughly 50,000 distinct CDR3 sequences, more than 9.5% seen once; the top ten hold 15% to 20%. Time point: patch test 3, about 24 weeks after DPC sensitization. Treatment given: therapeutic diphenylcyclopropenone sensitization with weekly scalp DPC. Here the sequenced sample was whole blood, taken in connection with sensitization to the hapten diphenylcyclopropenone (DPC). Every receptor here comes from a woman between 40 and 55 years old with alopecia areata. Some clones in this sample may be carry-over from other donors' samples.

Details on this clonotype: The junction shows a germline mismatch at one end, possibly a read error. CDR3 bases: TGTGCCAGCAGTTTCTCACACCCCGGACTAGCGGGGGGGACCTCCTGCGAGCAGTACTTC. Translating it yields CASSFSHPGLAGGTSCEQYF. The chain has TRBV27 and TRBJ2-7; 15 bases agree with TRBD2. The CDR3 is 20 residues long. Germline values: CDR1 MNHEY, CDR2 SMNVEV (reference sequence).

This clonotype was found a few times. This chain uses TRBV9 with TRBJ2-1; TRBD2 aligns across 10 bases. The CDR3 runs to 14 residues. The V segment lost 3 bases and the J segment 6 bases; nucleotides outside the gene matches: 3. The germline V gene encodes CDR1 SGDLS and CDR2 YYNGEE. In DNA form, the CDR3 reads TGTGCCAGCAGCGCTAGCGGGGGCCCCAATGAGCAGTTCTTC. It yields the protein CASSASGGPNEQFF. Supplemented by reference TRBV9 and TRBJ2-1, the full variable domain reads DSGVTQTPKHLITATGQRVTLRCSPRSGDLSVYWYQQSLDQGLQFLIQYYNGEERAKGNILERFSAQQFPDLHSELNLSSLELGDSALYFCASSASGGPNEQFFGPGTRLTVL.

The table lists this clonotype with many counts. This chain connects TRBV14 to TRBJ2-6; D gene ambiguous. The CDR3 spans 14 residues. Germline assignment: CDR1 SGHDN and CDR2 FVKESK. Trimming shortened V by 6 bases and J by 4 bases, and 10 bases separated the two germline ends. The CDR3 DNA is TGTGCCAGCAGTCACACCCGAGGGGCCAACGTCCTGACTTTC. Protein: CASSHTRGANVLTF. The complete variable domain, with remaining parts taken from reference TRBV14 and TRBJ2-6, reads EAGVTQFPSHSVIEKGQTVTLRCDPISGHDNLYWYRRVMGKEIKFLLHFVKESKQDESGMPNNRFLAERTGGTYSTLKVQPAELEDSGVYFCASSHTRGANVLTFGAGSRLTVL.

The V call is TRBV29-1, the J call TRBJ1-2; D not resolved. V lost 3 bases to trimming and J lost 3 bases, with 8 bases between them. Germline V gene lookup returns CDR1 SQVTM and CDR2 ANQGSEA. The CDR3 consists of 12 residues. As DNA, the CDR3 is TGCAGCGTTGAGCGGGCGGACTATGGCTACACCTTC. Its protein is CSVERADYGYTF.

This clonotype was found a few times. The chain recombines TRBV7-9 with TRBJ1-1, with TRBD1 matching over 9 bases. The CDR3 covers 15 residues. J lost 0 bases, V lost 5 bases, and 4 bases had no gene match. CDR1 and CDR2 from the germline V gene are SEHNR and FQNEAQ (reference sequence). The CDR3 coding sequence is TGTGCCAGCAGCAAACAGGGGGCGTTGAACACTGAAGCTTTCTTT. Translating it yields CASSKQGALNTEAFF.

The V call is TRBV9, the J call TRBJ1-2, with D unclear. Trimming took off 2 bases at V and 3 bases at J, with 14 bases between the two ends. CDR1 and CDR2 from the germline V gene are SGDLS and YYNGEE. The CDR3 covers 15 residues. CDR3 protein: CASSVTQEPHYGYTF. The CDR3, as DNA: TGTGCCAGCAGCGTCACGCAGGAACCCCACTATGGCTACACCTTC.

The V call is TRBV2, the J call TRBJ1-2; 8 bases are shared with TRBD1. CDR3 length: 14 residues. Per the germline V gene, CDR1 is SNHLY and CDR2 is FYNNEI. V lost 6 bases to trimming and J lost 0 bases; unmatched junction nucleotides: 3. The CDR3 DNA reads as TGTGCCAGCAGGCCGACAGGGGCTAACTATGGCTACACCTTC. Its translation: CASRPTGANYGYTF. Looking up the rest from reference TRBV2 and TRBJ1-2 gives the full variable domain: EPEVTQTPSHQVTQMGQEVILRCVPISNHLYFYWYRQILGQKVEFLVSFYNNEISEKSEIFDDQFSVERPDGSNFTLKIRSTKLEDSAMYFCASRPTGANYGYTFGSGTRLTVV.

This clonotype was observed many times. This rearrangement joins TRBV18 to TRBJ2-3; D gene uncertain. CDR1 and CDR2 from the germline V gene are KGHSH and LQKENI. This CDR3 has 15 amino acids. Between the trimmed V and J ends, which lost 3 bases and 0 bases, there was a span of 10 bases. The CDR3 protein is CASSPSRRSTDTQYF. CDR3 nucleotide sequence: TGTGCCAGCTCACCCTCCCGCCGGAGCACAGATACGCAGTATTTT.

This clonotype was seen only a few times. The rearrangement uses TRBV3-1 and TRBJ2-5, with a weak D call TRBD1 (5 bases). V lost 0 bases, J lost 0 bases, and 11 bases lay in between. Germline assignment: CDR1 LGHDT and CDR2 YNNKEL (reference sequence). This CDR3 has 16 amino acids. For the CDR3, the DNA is TGTGCCAGCAGCCAAGATGGGGCTACTTACCAAGAGACCCAGTACTTC. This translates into CASSQDGATYQETQYF.